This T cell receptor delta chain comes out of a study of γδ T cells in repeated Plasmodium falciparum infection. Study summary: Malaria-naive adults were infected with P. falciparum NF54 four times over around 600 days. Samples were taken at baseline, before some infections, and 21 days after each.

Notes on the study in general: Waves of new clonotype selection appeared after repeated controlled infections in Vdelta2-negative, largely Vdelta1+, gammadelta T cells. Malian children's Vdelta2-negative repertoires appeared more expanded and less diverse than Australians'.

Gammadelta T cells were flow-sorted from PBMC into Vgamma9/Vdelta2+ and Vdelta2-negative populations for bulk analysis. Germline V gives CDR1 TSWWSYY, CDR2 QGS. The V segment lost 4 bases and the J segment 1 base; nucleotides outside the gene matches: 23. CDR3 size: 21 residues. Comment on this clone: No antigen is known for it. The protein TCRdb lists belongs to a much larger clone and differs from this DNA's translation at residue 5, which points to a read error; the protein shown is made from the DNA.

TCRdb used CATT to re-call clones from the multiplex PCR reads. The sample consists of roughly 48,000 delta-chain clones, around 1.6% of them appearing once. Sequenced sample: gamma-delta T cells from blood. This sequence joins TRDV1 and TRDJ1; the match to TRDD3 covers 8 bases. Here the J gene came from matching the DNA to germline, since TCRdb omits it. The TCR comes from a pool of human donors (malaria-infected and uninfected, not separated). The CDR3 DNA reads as TGTGCTCTTGGGGGACGGGAATCAGGCACTGGGGGCCAACCTTGCACCGATAAACTCATCTTT. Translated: CALGGRESGTGGQPCTDKLIF.